The rows below give T cell receptor beta chains drawn from one sample of a study of beta chain features in type 1 diabetes. The protocol was immunoSEQ multiplex PCR, while the TCRdb copy is restricted to in-frame clones and leaves out a portion. The table includes hundreds of thousands of clones, roughly 13% detected once. The sample consisted of naive CD4+ T cells from blood. The receptor source for this set is a man in his late teens or twenties with type 1 diabetes. Each CDR3 is given with its conserved first and last residue. The order of the fields is J gene, CDR3 length, V gene, CDR3 protein.

J gene: TRBJ1-6
CDR3 length: 13
V gene: TRBV6-1
CDR3 protein: CAGGEGWGSPLHF

J gene: TRBJ1-1
CDR3 length: 14
V gene: TRBV28
CDR3 protein: CASSAGQGSTEAFF

J gene: TRBJ2-3
CDR3 length: 16
V gene: TRBV9
CDR3 protein: CASSVGTSGRTDTQYF

J gene: TRBJ2-2
CDR3 length: 14
V gene: TRBV5-1
CDR3 protein: CASAGGDGTGELFF

J gene: TRBJ1-1
CDR3 length: 16
V gene: TRBV27
CDR3 protein: CASSEIPGQINTEAFF

J gene: TRBJ1-3
CDR3 length: 14
V gene: TRBV10-3
CDR3 protein: CAIAGPSSGNTIYF

J gene: TRBJ1-2
CDR3 length: 14
V gene: TRBV9
CDR3 protein: CASSPRTGDYGYTF

J gene: TRBJ1-5
CDR3 length: 14
V gene: TRBV2
CDR3 protein: CASRPIAGDQPQHF

J gene: TRBJ1-6
CDR3 length: 17
V gene: TRBV7-2
CDR3 protein: CASSHGTGKLSNSPLHF

J gene: TRBJ1-1
CDR3 length: 11
V gene: TRBV6-6
CDR3 protein: CASSTGTAAFF

J gene: TRBJ1-4
CDR3 length: 14
V gene: TRBV30
CDR3 protein: CAWSQGPTNEKLFF

J gene: TRBJ2-5
CDR3 length: 16
V gene: TRBV7-7
CDR3 protein: CASSLRLAGAQETQYF

J gene: TRBJ1-3
CDR3 length: 15
V gene: TRBV4-1
CDR3 protein: CASSQTGLSGNTIYF

J gene: TRBJ1-2
CDR3 length: 13
V gene: TRBV30
CDR3 protein: CAWSVRINYGYTF